This T cell receptor (beta chain) derives from a study of HIV-infected patients and healthy controls. The CDR3 is made up of 14 amino acids. The V and J ends lost 6 bases and 4 bases respectively, with 15 bases between them. Germline V lookup: CDR1 KGHSH, CDR2 LQKENI. Reverse transcription used around 500 ng RNA and constant-region primers for alpha and beta. Using multiplexing indices, alpha and beta chain libraries were generated apart by chain-specific third strand synthesis. A single record per CDR3 protein comes from TCRdb applying MiXCR to the 5' RACE reads. The sample comprises some 17,000 distinct CDR3 sequences, around 9.2% of which are singletons, and 5.1% rests with the top ten. All unsorted peripheral T cells were captured because whole blood was used without fractionation. This clonotype was detected many times.

Source material: blood. J is TRBJ2-5 and V is TRBV18; D remains unclear. The TCR originated in an adult in good health. The CDR3 region is CASSTAGPGETQYF. CDR3 DNA: TGTGCCAGCTCGACGGCAGGTCCGGGAGAGACCCAGTACTTC.